The 10 T cell receptor beta chains in this list originate from one sample, sequenced in a study of tumor T cells in aggressive B-cell lymphoma (dated by TCRdb to about 2017). Preparation of the library involved the immunoSEQ multiplex PCR assay. Sourced from immuneACCESS, this table was stored by TCRdb with only in-frame sequences that have V and J called. A share of the clones is absent; for the studies checked, an unresolved V gene accounts for under half, and the remainder has no known explanation. The sample data list about 11,000 clones, and 85% to 95% of these were observed just once. The top ten clones comprise over 3% of the sample. Sequenced sample: tumor tissue. The receptors were gathered from an adult with diffuse large B cell lymphoma.

The V call is TRBV30, the J call TRBJ2-7; TRBD2 is a possible D gene (6 bases). V dropped 1 base and J dropped 0 bases, with 22 bases sitting between them. The germline V gene encodes CDR1 GTSNPN and CDR2 SVGIG (reference sequence). The CDR3 is made up of 18 amino acids. CDR3 sequence (DNA): TGTGCCTGGAGTGAGTTCCCAGGGACTTTTTTCCCCTCCTACGAGCAGTACTTC. Translated: CAWSEFPGTFFPSYEQYF.

The V gene is TRBV27, the J gene TRBJ1-3, with a possible D match to TRBD1 (5 bases). Trimming cost V 8 bases and J 0 bases, with 11 bases left between them. CDR3 length: 14 residues. CDR1 MNHEY and CDR2 SMNVEV come from the germline V gene (reference sequence). CDR3 residues: CASASGFSGNTIYF. CDR3 nucleotides: TGTGCCAGCGCCTCAGGGTTCTCTGGAAACACCATATATTTT.

This chain joins TRBV6-1 and TRBJ1-2, with D maybe TRBD1 (5 bases). There are 14 residues in the CDR3. Germline V gene sequence: CDR1 MNHNS, CDR2 SASEGT. Deletions cut 7 bases from V and 1 base from J, with 13 bases between. The CDR3 loop is CASTYPQGNYGYTF. The CDR3, as DNA: TGTGCCAGCACGTACCCCCAGGGTAACTATGGCTACACCTTC.

The rearrangement links TRBV6-1 to TRBJ1-6; possibly TRBD1 for D (5 bases). V lost 3 bases and J 7 bases, leaving 16 bases between the germline ends. Per the germline V gene, CDR1 is MNHNS and CDR2 is SASEGT. The CDR3 spans 16 residues. CDR3 sequence (DNA): TGTGCCAGCAGTGATCCCCGGCAGGGTCAAAATTCACCCCTCCACTTT. Residues: CASSDPRQGQNSPLHF.

This chain joins TRBV2 and TRBJ2-2; 10 nucleotides align to TRBD2. This CDR3 contains 15 residues. V dropped 6 bases and J dropped 6; count of bases not matched to a gene: 7. Germline V lookup: CDR1 SNHLY, CDR2 FYNNEI. The CDR3 bases are TGTGCCAGCAGAGCTAGCGGGAGCTCCCCCGGGGAGCTGTTTTTT. Its protein is CASRASGSSPGELFF.

V is TRBV5-1 and J is TRBJ2-7; 8 bases line up with TRBD1. V gave up 5 bases and J gave up 3 bases; unmatched junction bases: 4. This CDR3 is 13 amino acids long. In germline, CDR1 is SGHRS, CDR2 YFSETQ. CDR3 residues: CASSHTGGYEQYF. The CDR3 coding sequence is TGCGCCAGCAGTCATACAGGGGGCTACGAGCAGTACTTC.

This rearrangement joins TRBV27 to TRBJ1-1, with D perhaps matching TRBD1 (6 bases). The CDR3 is 14 amino acids. Germline loops: CDR1 MNHEY, CDR2 SMNVEV (reference sequence). Deletions cut 8 bases from V and 5 bases from J, with 18 bases between. The CDR3 DNA follows: TGTGCCAGCGGACTGGGACACCCGGCGACTGAAGCTTTCTTT. Encoded protein: CASGLGHPATEAFF.

The chain uses TRBV18 and TRBJ2-1; tentative D call: TRBD2 (5 bases). V was shortened by 0 bases and J by 5 bases, with 17 bases between the two germline ends. The CDR3 totals 17 residues. Germline assignment: CDR1 KGHSH and CDR2 LQKENI. CDR3 loop: CASSPPVLARKHNEQFF. The CDR3 DNA reads as TGTGCCAGCTCACCACCCGTTTTAGCGCGAAAGCACAATGAGCAGTTCTTC.

This clone was observed a single time. The chain joins TRBV7-9 to TRBJ1-2; D gene uncertain. This CDR3 has 13 residues. V was clipped by 1 base and J by 5 bases, with 8 bases between them. Per germline, CDR1 SEHNR and CDR2 FQNEAQ (reference sequence). The CDR3 DNA reads TGTGCCAGCAGCTTAGGGGCAGGATATGGCTACACCTTC. This encodes CASSLGAGYGYTF.

The J gene is TRBJ2-2, the V gene TRBV18; D is uncertain. CDR3 length: 16 residues. CDR1 KGHSH and CDR2 LQKENI come from the germline V gene. V was pared by 0 bases and J by 6 bases, with 14 bases between. The CDR3 here is CASSPPLTAVAGELFF. In DNA form, the CDR3 reads TGTGCCAGCTCACCACCTCTTACCGCGGTCGCCGGGGAGCTGTTTTTT.